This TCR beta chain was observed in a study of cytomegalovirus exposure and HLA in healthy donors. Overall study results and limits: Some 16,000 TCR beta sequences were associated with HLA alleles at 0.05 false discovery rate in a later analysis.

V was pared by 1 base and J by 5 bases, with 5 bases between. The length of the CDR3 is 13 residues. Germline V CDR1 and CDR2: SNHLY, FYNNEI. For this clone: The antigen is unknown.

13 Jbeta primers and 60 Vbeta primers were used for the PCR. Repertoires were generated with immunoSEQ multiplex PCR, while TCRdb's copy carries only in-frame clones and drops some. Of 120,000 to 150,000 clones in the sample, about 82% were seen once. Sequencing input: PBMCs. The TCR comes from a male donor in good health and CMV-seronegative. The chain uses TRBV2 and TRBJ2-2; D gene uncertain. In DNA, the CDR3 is TGTGCCAGCAGTGAAGTCCAGACCGGGGAGCTGTTTTTT. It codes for CASSEVQTGELFF.